This T cell receptor (beta chain) is from a study of blood T cells in healthy people across ages. The ends were cut back, 1 base at V and 4 bases at J, with 12 bases in the middle. The germline V gene has CDR1 SQVTM and CDR2 ANQGSEA. The CDR3 is made up of 14 amino acids. Study outcomes and limitations: Conclusively comparing naive with antigen-experienced cells was impossible with unsorted PBMCs. Underestimates were what the diversity estimates from one million T cells were considered to be.

About this clonotype itself: Antigen: not known. A much more abundant neighbour one base away suggests this may be a read error.

Sample-barcoded 5' priming and a J-beta primer mix drove a second PCR of roughly 6 to 12 cycles. A template-switch adaptor that had 12 random nucleotides put a tag on each cDNA molecule. Via MiXCR, TCRdb re-called the 5' RACE reads, giving one row per CDR3 protein. Of 800,000 to 950,000 distinct CDR3 sequences in the sample, about 29% were seen once. These data were likewise used in another study, on T cells of mothers and their children.

Sequencing was done on a sample of blood. The TCR was taken from a woman between 40 and 55 years old in good health. This rearrangement joins TRBV29-1 to TRBJ2-3; a possible D gene is TRBD1 (5 bases). The CDR3 protein is CSVEGSGIPDTQYF. The CDR3 DNA is TGCAGCGTTGAAGGCTCAGGGATCCCAGATACGCAGTATTTT.